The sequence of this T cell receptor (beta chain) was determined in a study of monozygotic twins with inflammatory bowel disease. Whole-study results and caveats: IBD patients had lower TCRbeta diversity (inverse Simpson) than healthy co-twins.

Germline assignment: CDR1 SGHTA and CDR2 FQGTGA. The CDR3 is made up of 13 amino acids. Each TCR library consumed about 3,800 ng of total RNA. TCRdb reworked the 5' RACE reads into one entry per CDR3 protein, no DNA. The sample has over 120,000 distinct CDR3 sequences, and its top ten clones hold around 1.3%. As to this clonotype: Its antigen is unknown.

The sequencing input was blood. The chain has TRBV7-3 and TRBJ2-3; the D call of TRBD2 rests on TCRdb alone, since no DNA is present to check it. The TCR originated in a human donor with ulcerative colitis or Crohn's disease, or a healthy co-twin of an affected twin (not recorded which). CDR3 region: CASSFGPVDTQYF.